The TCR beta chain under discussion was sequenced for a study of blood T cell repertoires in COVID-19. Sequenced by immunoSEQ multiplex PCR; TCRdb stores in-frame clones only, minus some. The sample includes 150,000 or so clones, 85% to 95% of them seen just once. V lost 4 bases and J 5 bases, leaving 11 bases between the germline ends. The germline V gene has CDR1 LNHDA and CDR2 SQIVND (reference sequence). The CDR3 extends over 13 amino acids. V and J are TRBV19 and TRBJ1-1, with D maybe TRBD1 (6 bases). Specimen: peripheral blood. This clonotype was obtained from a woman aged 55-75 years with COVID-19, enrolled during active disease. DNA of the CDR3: TGTGCCAGTAGTAGAACCAGGGGAACTGAAGCTTTCTTT. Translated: CASSRTRGTEAFF.